These T cell receptor beta chains were read from a single sample in a study of TIL therapy for anti-PD-1-resistant metastatic lung cancer. TCRdb's table, derived via immunoSEQ multiplex PCR, lists solely in-frame clones and lacks some. This table holds approximately 45,000 clones, roughly 78% found once. The sample consisted of blood, taken at baseline. The receptors stem from a man between 65 and 85 years old with non-small cell lung cancer. Both conserved end residues are trimmed from each CDR3. Not all rows give a size; the values are once, few, many and, for expanded clones, a class.

v_gene	abundance	CDR3aa
TRBV12-5	.	ASGSGRGAQETQY
TRBV7-2	few	ASSLIGGDYGYT
TRBV10-3	.	AISEESSGEY
TRBV2	.	ASSRGSYEQY
TRBV19	few	ASSIDGPNQPQH
TRBV7-9	once	ASSLPPGQSYEQY
TRBV25-1	.	ASSESSFGGETQY
TRBV5-4	.	ASSNGQSGANVLT
TRBV5-1	.	ASSRPLAGSSTDTQY
TRBV18	.	ASSPAAGSGNTIY
TRBV7-3	.	ASSLRGRQSSYNEQF
TRBV28	.	ASSSYQPQH
TRBV27	.	ASSFLSGIYNEQF
TRBV11-3	once	ANSYGLAGEQETQY
TRBV6-5	.	ASRQGAYEQY
TRBV27	.	ASSKTSNEQF
TRBV27	few	ASSPQGTYGYT
TRBV10-2	.	ASSVTGGYEQY
TRBV10-2	.	ASSESRTGGHEQF
TRBV28	few	ASSLRLQGRANVLT
TRBV4-3	.	ASSPGAGNYGYT
TRBV14	.	ASSQALAGLYEQY
TRBV9	.	ASSAWVRGSANTGELF
TRBV27	.	ASSLLGSGNQPQH
TRBV10-2	.	ASSGFGSNYGYT
TRBV5-5	.	ASSLGDRVNQPQH
TRBV30	.	AWSGGLAADTQY
TRBV7-2	.	ASSPRVSSSGNTIY
TRBV5-4	.	ASGGTSGRMGYEQY
TRBV28	.	ASSSGAGLQETQY
TRBV19	few	ASSGGQGQYNEQF
TRBV7-3	.	ASSRGQAGDEKLF
TRBV14	.	ASSLGMARYGYT
TRBV6-5	.	ASRAAGLYEQY
TRBV5-4	once	ASSSRQGKETQY
TRBV5-5	.	ASSLTGVAYNEQF
TRBV19	.	ASSLGSSYNEQF
TRBV19	.	ASSKAGGASGELF
TRBV5-6	few	ASSLSGWKGADTGELF
TRBV7-9	.	ASSLGGLGGTQY
TRBV19	.	ASSIGDAEAF
TRBV5-5	.	ASSLGGTAYNEQF
TRBV6-1	.	ASRTGTGGLREQY
TRBV15	few	ATSRDQVNTEAF
TRBV7-6	once	ASSSQPTGELF
TRBV28	.	ASTGGGSPYEQY
TRBV14	.	ASSQDLGEQY
TRBV29-1	few	SVGGTSGSSNEQF
TRBV18	once	ASSSRQVTGTSGSSPEQY
TRBV2	.	ATGQGNYGYT
TRBV21-1	few	ASSKVRSGYT
TRBV20-1	.	SAGEGEKLF
TRBV27	.	ASSFGASFGTQY
TRBV7-9	few	ASSLVRGALKMNEQF